This T cell receptor (beta chain) came from a study of shared clonotypes between healthy human individuals (dated by TCRdb to the early 2020s). Regarding the complete study: A few men and two women, aged 18 to 49 years, made up the cohort. For each donor, CD4 naive and CD4 memory were each run on three plates, CD8 naive on two plates, and CD8 memory on one plate. To estimate repertoire size and how much clonotype sharing occurs between individuals, the study deeply sequenced the blood TCR repertoires of about five healthy adults. To increase sequencing depth and limit assay-specific biases, TCR repertoire library preparation and sequencing were carried out by different laboratories using diverse techniques. Leukapheresis yielded between about 0.85 and 9.5 billion PBMCs per donor.

What the authors observed across the whole study: Clonotypes shared by all four sorted-subset donors showed higher generation probabilities than non-shared clonotypes. When several donors were compared, the shared fraction of clonotypes was roughly 4.8% for naive CD4, roughly 3.4% for naive CD8, more than 2% for memory CD4, and less than 0.5% for memory CD8. Sampling was restricted to blood, and TCR repertoires in tissue are likely to differ from TCR repertoires in blood. Incomplete sequencing was indicated by rarefaction of sorted-subset datasets, despite the large sequencing depth. Pairwise subsampling indicated that sequencing depth was expected to affect the degree of clonotype sharing among donors. Naive subsets generally had larger estimated clonotype richness than memory subsets. The genetic and exposure-history diversity represented was limited by the small number of donors.

Using the deep immunoSEQ assay, multiplex PCR amplified TCR CDR3 regions from genomic DNA. Extracted genomic DNA from each cell subset was spread evenly across all wells of several immunoSEQ 96-well plates, with each plate serving as a replicate. Each replicate PCR for sorted subsets received about 220 ng genomic DNA, equal to roughly 30,000 T cell genomes. The purified libraries were quantified using a Qubit 3.0 fluorometer, sized with a Bioanalyzer 2100, and then quantified again using the KAPA Library Quantification kit. A separate single-read 150-cycle Illumina NextSeq 550 flow cell was used to sequence each immunoSEQ 96-well plate. On the study's bioinformatics: Because only junctional sequences without quality scores were contained in the immunoSEQ output, filtering matching that applied to full-length reads could not be performed. Sequences were annotated with PyIR, a Python wrapper for IgBLAST v1.9, using IMGT germline references to assign V/J genes and CDR3. Any read was removed if the V/J assignment was weak (E-value above 1e-6), the CDR3 was missing, or the read contained stop codons, out-of-frame junctions, or ambiguous translated residues. V3J clonotypes were defined as sequences sharing the same inferred V gene, J gene, and CDR3 amino acid sequence. To compute the percentage overlap between repertoires, the number of shared unique clonotypes was divided by the size of the smaller repertoire. Three approaches were used to assess repertoire richness: RTK rarefaction, the Chao1 estimator, and Recon v2.1 estimates of unobserved clonotypes. For all TCRbeta clonotypes obtained by the gDNA method from a handful of donors, generation probabilities were computed with OLGA. In its TCRdb copy, this immuneACCESS table keeps in-frame sequences only and misses some clones. Where compared with another copy, unresolved V genes explain less than half of these, and the others have no known cause. That table supplies the V and J calls and clone size; D and trimming were determined from the DNA. This sample has under 1,900,000 clones in its table, and about 98.5% of those were observed once. Jointly, the top ten make up 0.36% of the sample.

Concerning this clone itself: What this receptor recognizes is not known. No much larger clone exists at a distance of one base, and base qualities are not known.

Healthy HIV-negative adults with no recently reported acute infections or vaccinations were included as donors. Every donor was a Caucasian adult residing in Nashville, Tennessee, USA. CD4+ T cells were enriched by magnetic negative selection; naive cells were then positively selected on CD45RA, and the negative fraction formed the memory subset. Blood was obtained by leukapheresis, after which PBMCs were separated by Ficoll-Histopaque density gradient centrifugation and cryopreserved in liquid nitrogen vapor phase. Analytical flow cytometry was used to check the purity and quantity of every magnetically sorted T cell population. Each sorted fraction had its genomic DNA isolated and then quantified by UV absorbance on a Nanodrop 2000c. The clonotype originates from a man aged 30 to 45 in good health. Material: naive CD4+ T cells sorted from blood. In light of the paper, this sample's cell subset or site label describes: CD45RA+ positively selected.

The CDR3 amino acid sequence is: CSSHGVNTEAFF. The DNA is TGCAGTTCCCACGGGGTGAACACTGAAGCTTTCTTT. The chain uses TRBV29-1 and TRBJ1-1; the D gene cannot be resolved reliably. CDR1 SQVTM and CDR2 ANQGSEA are derived from the germline V gene. The CDR3 holds 12 amino acids from the cysteine to the phenylalanine. Only the CDR3 portion is preserved as DNA: 36 bases, with reading frame beginning at the first base. With the portions outside the CDR3 filled from the reference TRBV29-1 and TRBJ1-1 genes, the complete variable region becomes SAVISQKPSRDICQRGTSLTIQCQVDSQVTMMFWYRQQPGQSLTLIATANQGSEATYESGFVIDKFPISRPNLTFSTLTVSNMSPEDSSIYLCSSHGVNTEAFFGQGTRLTVV.